This T cell receptor beta chain was profiled in a study of a mutant IDH1 vaccine in newly diagnosed glioma. Study in general: The study started vaccination 4-6 weeks after radiotherapy alone, or with temozolomide cycles. Earlier therapy was either radiotherapy, temozolomide, or both, and most got both. V12 took place at week 35, and V13 at week 47.

The protocol was immunoSEQ multiplex PCR, while the TCRdb copy is restricted to in-frame clones and leaves out a portion. The sample consists of tens of thousands of clones, 65% of them appearing once. Regarding the study as a whole: The study observed vaccine-induced immune responses in approximately 93% of patients.

V shed 8 bases, J shed 2 bases, and the junction held 12 bases outside the gene matches. The CDR3 has 16 residues. The germline gives CDR1 LNHDA, CDR2 SQIVND (reference sequence). Worth noting for this clone: The antigen is undetermined.

Time point of the sample: week 47, end of study. Vaccinated patients received 300 ug of mutant IDH1 20-mer peptide per dose, with topical imiquimod. The receptor comes from a man aged 40-49 years with glioma. Some clones in this sample may be carry-over from other donors' samples. This specimen was peripheral blood mononuclear cells (PBMCs), taken from a glioma patient whose treatment included an IDH1 peptide vaccine. The genes are TRBV19 and TRBJ1-5; 7 bases line up with TRBD1. The CDR3 protein is CASEGGATGGNQPQHF. The CDR3 DNA is TGTGCCAGTGAGGGGGGGGCTACAGGGGGCAATCAGCCCCAGCATTTT.